The clone carrying this T cell receptor beta chain was seen at least ten times. In the authors' methods: For papillary thyroid cancer, a distant-metastasis classifier was constructed from CDR3 differences observed across clinicopathological groups. TCRdb re-analyzed the PCR reads through MiXCR. The V and J calls shown here were made by TCRdb, not taken from the authors' results. The data contain fewer than 35,000 clones, less than 30% of them seen just once; the ten biggest clones take up 30%. The data derive from a study of metastatic and nonmetastatic thyroid tumors. V shed 5 bases, J shed 3 bases, and the junction held 6 bases outside the gene matches. The CDR3 consists of 14 residues. Germline V gene data show CDR1 as LNHNV and CDR2 as YYDKDF (reference sequence). Thyroid surgery had not been preceded by any treatment in any patient.

Sequencing input: blood. The chain combines TRBV15 with TRBJ1-2, with TRBD1 matching 7 bases. The receptor's source is a female donor with papillary thyroid cancer or a benign thyroid nodule (not recorded which). Some clones in this sample may be carry-over from other donors' samples. This CDR3 reads CATSGYTGDYGYTF. DNA of the CDR3: TGTGCCACCAGCGGCTATACAGGGGACTATGGCTACACCTTC.